This entry lists 14 T cell receptor beta chains sequenced from one sample in a study of vaccination effects on CD4 cells after COVID-19 (dated by TCRdb to 2021 to 2024). Their target antigens are unknown. In the ViraFEST assay, PBMC were stimulated with viral peptide pools, and TCR sequencing was then used to find antigen-specific CD4+ T cell clonotypes based on their expansion. After around 10 days of culture, CD4+ T cells were isolated with the EasySep CD4+ T cell isolation kit. None of the healthy vaccine recipients had a prior SARS-CoV-2 infection, which was confirmed by nucleocapsid antibody tests that came back negative both before and after vaccination. The library relied on the immunoSEQ multiplex PCR assay. TCRdb carries this immuneACCESS record with in-frame sequences only. Its versions omit some clonotypes, under half of them owing to an unresolved V gene in the studies checked, with the rest unexplained. The sample has tens of thousands of clones on record, 65% to 85% of them singletons. Clones ranked in the top ten supply 2.5% to 3% of the sample.

The source was CD4+ T cells from PBMCs cultured with HCoV-NL63 spike peptides, collected before COVID-19 vaccination. Sample cell subset or site, as interpreted from the label and publication: HCoV-NL63 spike overlapping peptide pool stimulation. These receptors were obtained from a human donor who received a COVID-19 vaccine.

This clone was counted once. V is TRBV14 and J is TRBJ1-5; D gene ambiguous. The germline V gene has CDR1 SGHDN and CDR2 FVKESK. CDR3 size: 12 residues. The ends were cut back, 6 bases at V and 4 bases at J, with 7 bases in the middle. The CDR3 loop is CASRSLNQPQHF. Written as DNA, the CDR3 is TGTGCCAGCAGGAGCCTTAATCAGCCCCAGCATTTT.

The gene calls are TRBV9 and TRBJ2-1; 11 nucleotides match TRBD2. Looked up from germline, CDR1 is SGDLS and CDR2 is YYNGEE. The V and J ends lost 0 bases and 7 bases, in that order; junction bases with no gene match: 6. CDR3 length: 16 amino acids. CDR3 sequence (DNA): TGTGCCAGCAGCGTAGCTGGGGGGACTAGCGGTAATGAGCAGTTCTTC. Translated, it gives CASSVAGGTSGNEQFF.

This clone was detected only a few times. The V gene is TRBV11-2, the J gene TRBJ1-2, with unresolved D. The V end was cut by 5 bases, the J end by 7 bases, with 14 bases between. CDR1 is SGHAT, CDR2 FQNNGV, per germline. The CDR3 is 13 residues long. CDR3 DNA: TGTGCCAGCAGCCCCGGAAAGTGGGCTGGCTACACCTTC. It encodes CASSPGKWAGYTF.

V and J are TRBV5-1 and TRBJ1-4; maybe TRBD1 (5 bases). This CDR3 has 15 amino acids. Germline V gives CDR1 SGHRS, CDR2 YFSETQ. V lost 2 bases, J lost 4 bases, and 12 bases lay in between. DNA for the CDR3: TGCGCCAGCAGCTTCTCCGGCAGGGATAATGAAAAACTGTTTTTT. As protein: CASSFSGRDNEKLFF.

This clone was detected a few times. The V gene is TRBV7-9, the J gene TRBJ1-5, with D tentatively TRBD1 (6 bases). This CDR3 is 15 amino acids long. Germline CDR1 is SEHNR and CDR2 is FQNEAQ (reference sequence). V lost 5 bases to trimming and J lost 0 bases, with 11 bases between them. The CDR3 protein is CASSPTGDSNQPQHF. The DNA for the CDR3 is TGTGCCAGCAGCCCGACAGGAGATAGCAATCAGCCCCAGCATTTT.

The genes are TRBV19 and TRBJ2-7; D uncertain. This CDR3 comprises 12 residues. Germline-derived CDR1 and CDR2 are LNHDA and SQIVND (reference sequence). CDR3 loop: CASSILAAGAYV. DNA for the CDR3: TGTGCCAGTAGTATTCTGGCAGCTGGAGCGTATGTC.

The V and J genes are TRBV5-1 and TRBJ1-1, with D perhaps matching TRBD1 (6 bases). This CDR3 has 14 residues. Germline-derived CDR1 and CDR2 are SGHRS and YFSETQ. V lost 3 bases and J 5 bases, leaving 14 bases between the germline ends. The CDR3 bases are TGCGCCAGCAGCTCACAGGGAGGTAGAACTGAAGCTTTCTTT. This gives the protein CASSSQGGRTEAFF.

The rearrangement links TRBV5-1 to TRBJ1-1, with 9 bases identical to TRBD1. V dropped 6 bases and J dropped 1; count of bases not matched to a gene: 7. This CDR3 has 15 amino acids. Germline V gene data show CDR1 as SGHRS and CDR2 as YFSETQ. CDR3 amino acids: CASNLETGGNTEAFF. The DNA for the CDR3 is TGCGCCAGCAACCTAGAGACAGGGGGGAACACTGAAGCTTTCTTT.

The gene calls are TRBV27 and TRBJ2-3; 7 positions match TRBD1. Trimming took 2 bases from V and 4 from J; bases not matched to a gene: 12. Germline V gene lookup returns CDR1 MNHEY and CDR2 SMNVEV (reference sequence). This CDR3 comprises 17 residues. As DNA, the CDR3 is TGTGCCAGCAGTTTAGGTCGACAGGGTAGATTTTCAGATACGCAGTATTTT. This sequence encodes CASSLGRQGRFSDTQYF.

The chain combines TRBV27 with TRBJ2-7, with TRBD1 matching over 8 bases. With 3 bases clipped from V and 2 bases from J, the junction kept 12 bases outside the gene matches. The CDR3 consists of 17 residues. The germline CDR1 and CDR2 sequences are MNHEY and SMNVEV (reference sequence). CDR3 nucleotide sequence: TGTGCCAGCAGTTTCCCCAGGGGGCGGTCCAACGCCTACGAGCAGTACGTC. Translation gives CASSFPRGRSNAYEQYV.

This clone was seen a few times. The genes are TRBV24-1 and TRBJ2-3; D is perhaps TRBD1 or TRBD2 (5 bases each). Germline CDR1 and CDR2: KGHDR and SFDVKD. This CDR3 has 17 amino acids. V was pared by 0 bases and J by 1 base, with 13 bases between. CDR3 in DNA: TGTGCCACCAGTGATTTGGGGGGACCCCGCGGCACAGATACGCAGTATTTT. This gives the protein CATSDLGGPRGTDTQYF.

The chain recombines TRBV10-3 with TRBJ1-2; D perhaps matches TRBD1 (5 bases). The germline V gene has CDR1 ENHRY and CDR2 SYGVKD. Trimming removed 7 bases from V and 1 base from J, with 16 bases in between. This CDR3 is 15 amino acids long. The CDR3 DNA reads TGTGCCATCACTAGGGACCTAACCCTTAACTATGGCTACACCTTC. Protein: CAITRDLTLNYGYTF.

In its sample, this clone was seen a few times. The V gene is TRBV4-1, the J gene TRBJ2-3; no clear D. The V end lost 1 base, the J end lost 0 bases, and 11 bases lay between the germline ends. The germline V gene encodes CDR1 MGHRA and CDR2 YSYEKL. The CDR3 runs to 16 residues. CDR3 coding DNA: TGCGCCAGCAGCCAAGTAGGCCGCCATAGCACAGATACGCAGTATTTT. Protein: CASSQVGRHSTDTQYF.

V and J are TRBV5-1 and TRBJ1-2; 7 positions match TRBD1. The CDR3 is 16 residues long. Germline V gene sequence: CDR1 SGHRS, CDR2 YFSETQ. V was pared by 4 bases and J by 3 bases, with 12 bases of the junction left unmatched. The DNA of the CDR3 is TGCGCCAGCAGCCCTACCGGACAGGACTTCGACTATGGCTACACCTTC. Encoded protein: CASSPTGQDFDYGYTF.